The clone carrying this TCR beta chain has only a few counts. As yet, its antigen is unknown. The data are from a study of CD8+ T cells in alopecia areata. Study-level information: Patients in the treated group were given tofacitinib by mouth, 5 to 10 mg twice a day. Tofacitinib treatment spanned 6 to 18 months, with 6 months off drug afterward. Study-wide points: A large proportion of expanded lesional clones were detected persisting in scalp and blood during tofacitinib.

RNA extraction was followed by reverse transcription into cDNA, which acted as the sequencing template. Clones were sequenced by immunoSEQ multiplex PCR, and TCRdb holds only the in-frame ones, with some missing. The sample shows tens of thousands of clones, just over 65% of them seen only once. CDR3 length: 11 residues. With 4 bases removed from V and 7 bases from J, the gap between germline ends came to 5 bases. CDR1 and CDR2 (germline): SGHRS, YFSETQ. Noted treatment: oral pan-JAK inhibitor, 5-10 mg twice daily. Collection of lesional scalp punch biopsies and peripheral blood was performed in alopecia areata patients.

This sequence was found in a human donor with alopecia areata. This specimen was CD8+ T cells sorted from blood, taken at week 4, from a patient treated with tofacitinib. The rearrangement uses TRBV5-1 and TRBJ2-2; D is undetermined. The CDR3 reads CASSADGELFF. As DNA, the CDR3 is TGCGCCAGCAGCGCCGACGGGGAGCTGTTTTTT.